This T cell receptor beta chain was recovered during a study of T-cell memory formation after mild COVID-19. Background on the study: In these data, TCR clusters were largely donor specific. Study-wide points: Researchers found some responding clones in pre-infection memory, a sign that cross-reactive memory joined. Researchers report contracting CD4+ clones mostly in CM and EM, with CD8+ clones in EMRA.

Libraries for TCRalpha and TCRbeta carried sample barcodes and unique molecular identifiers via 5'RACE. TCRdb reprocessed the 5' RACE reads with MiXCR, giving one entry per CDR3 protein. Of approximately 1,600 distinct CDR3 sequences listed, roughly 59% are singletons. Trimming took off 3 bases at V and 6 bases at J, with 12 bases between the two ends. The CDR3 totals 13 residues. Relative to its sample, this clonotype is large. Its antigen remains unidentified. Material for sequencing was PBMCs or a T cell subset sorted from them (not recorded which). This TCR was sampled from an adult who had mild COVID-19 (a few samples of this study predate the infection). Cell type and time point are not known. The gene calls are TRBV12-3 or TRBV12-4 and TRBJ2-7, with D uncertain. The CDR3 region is CASSFVGSGEQYF. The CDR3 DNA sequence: TGTGCCAGCAGTTTTGTGGGCTCCGGCGAGCAGTACTTC.